This T cell receptor beta chain was obtained from a study of T cell responses to AZD1222 COVID-19 vaccine. The study, taken as a whole, reports: Spike was spanned by vaccine-associated CD4 TCRs, which were dominant at 160-218 and 743-854.

Sequenced by immunoSEQ multiplex PCR; TCRdb stores in-frame clones only, minus some. Of about 120,000 clones in the sample, about 90% were seen once. About this clone itself: No antigen is known for it.

CDR1 is SGHAT, CDR2 FQDESV, per germline (reference sequence). Trimming stripped 5 bases from V and 2 bases from J, with 7 bases between. There are 13 residues in the CDR3. This chain links TRBV11-1 with TRBJ1-3; D is ambiguous. The TCR originated in an adult who received the AZD1222 COVID-19 vaccine. The specimen was peripheral blood, collected 28 days after the second AZD1222 dose. CDR3: CASSPTPGNTIYF. CDR3 DNA: TGTGCCAGCAGCCCGACTCCTGGAAACACCATATATTTT.